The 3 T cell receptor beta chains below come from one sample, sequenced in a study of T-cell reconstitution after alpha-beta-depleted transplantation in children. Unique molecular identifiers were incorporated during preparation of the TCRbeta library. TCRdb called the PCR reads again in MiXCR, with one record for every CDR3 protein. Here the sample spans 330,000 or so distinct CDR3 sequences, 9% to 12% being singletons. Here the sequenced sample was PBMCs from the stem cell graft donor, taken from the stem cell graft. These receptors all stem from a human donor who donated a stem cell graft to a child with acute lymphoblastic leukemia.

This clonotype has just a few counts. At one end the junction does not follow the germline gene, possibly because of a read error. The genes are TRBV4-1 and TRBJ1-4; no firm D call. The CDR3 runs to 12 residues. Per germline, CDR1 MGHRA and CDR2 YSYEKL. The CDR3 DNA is TGCGCCAGCAGCCAAGGGCCGGCCAGGTCGGTTTTT. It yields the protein CASSQGPARSVF.

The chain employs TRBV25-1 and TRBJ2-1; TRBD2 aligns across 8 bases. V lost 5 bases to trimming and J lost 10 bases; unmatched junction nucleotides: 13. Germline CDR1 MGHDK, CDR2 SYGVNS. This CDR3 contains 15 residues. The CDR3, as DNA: TGTGCCAGCAGTTTAGCGGGGACCGGCCCGGGAGAGCAGTTCTTC. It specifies CASSLAGTGPGEQFF.

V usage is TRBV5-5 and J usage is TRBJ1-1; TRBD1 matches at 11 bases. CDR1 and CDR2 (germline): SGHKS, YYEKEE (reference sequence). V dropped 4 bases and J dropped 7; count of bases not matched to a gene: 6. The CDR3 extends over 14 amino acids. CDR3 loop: CASSLRTGGVEAFF. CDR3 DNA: TGTGCCAGCAGCCTAAGGACAGGGGGCGTTGAAGCTTTCTTT. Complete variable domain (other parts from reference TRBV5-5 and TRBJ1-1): DAGVTQSPTHLIKTRGQQVTLRCSPISGHKSVSWYQQVLGQGPQFIFQYYEKEERGRGNFPDRFSARQFPNYSSELNVNALLLGDSALYLCASSLRTGGVEAFFGQGTRLTVV.